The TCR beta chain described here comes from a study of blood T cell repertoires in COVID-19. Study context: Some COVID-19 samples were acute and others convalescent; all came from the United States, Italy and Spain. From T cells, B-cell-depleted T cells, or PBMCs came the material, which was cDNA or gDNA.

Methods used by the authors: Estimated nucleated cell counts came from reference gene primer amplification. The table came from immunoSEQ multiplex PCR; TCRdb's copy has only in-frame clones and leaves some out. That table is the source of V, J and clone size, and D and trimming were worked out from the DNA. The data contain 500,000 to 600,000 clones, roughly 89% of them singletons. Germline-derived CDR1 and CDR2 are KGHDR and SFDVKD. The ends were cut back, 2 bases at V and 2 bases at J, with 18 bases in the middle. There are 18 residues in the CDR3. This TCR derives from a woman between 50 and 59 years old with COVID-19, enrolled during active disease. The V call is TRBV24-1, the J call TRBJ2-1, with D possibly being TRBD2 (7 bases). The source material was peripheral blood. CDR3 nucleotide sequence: TGTGCCACCAGTGATTCCTCGCGGGGGCGTAGGACCTACAATGAGCAGTTCTTC. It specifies CATSDSSRGRRTYNEQFF.